The present T cell receptor beta chain was sequenced within a study of patients and donors after allogeneic stem cell transplantation. This CDR3 region has 14 residues. Trimming shortened V by 1 base and J by 8 bases, and 14 bases separated the two germline ends. Via MiXCR, TCRdb re-called the RT-PCR reads, giving one row per CDR3 protein. The sample comprises about 34,000 distinct CDR3 sequences, less than 45% of which are singletons, and around 76% rests with the top ten. The sample was blood, either unsorted or a sorted T cell fraction (not recorded which). The clonotype was recovered from a human donor who was either an allogeneic HSCT recipient or a stem cell or donor lymphocyte infusion donor (not recorded which). It is not recorded whose cells these are; they may come from a transplant donor. The gene calls are TRBV12-3 or TRBV12-4 and TRBJ1-2, with a tentative D call TRBD1 (5 bases). The CDR3 DNA is TGTGCCAGCAGTTTAGGAGTCGGGCCAGGGGGCTACACCTTC. Encoded protein: CASSLGVGPGGYTF.